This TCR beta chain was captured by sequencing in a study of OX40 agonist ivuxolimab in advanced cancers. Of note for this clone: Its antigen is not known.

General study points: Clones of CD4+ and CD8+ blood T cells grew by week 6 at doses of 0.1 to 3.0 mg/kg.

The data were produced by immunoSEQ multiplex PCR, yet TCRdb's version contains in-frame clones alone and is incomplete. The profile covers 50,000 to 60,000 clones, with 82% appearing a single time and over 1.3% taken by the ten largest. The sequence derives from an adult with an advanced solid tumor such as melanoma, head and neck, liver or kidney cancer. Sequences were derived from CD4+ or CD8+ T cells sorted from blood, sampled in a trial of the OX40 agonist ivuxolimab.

CDR3 residues: CASSPGQLANYGYTF. The CDR3 bases are TGTGCCAGCAGCCCCGGACAGTTGGCTAACTATGGCTACACCTTC. This chain links TRBV5-4 with TRBJ1-2; maybe TRBD1 (6 bases). The V end lost 4 bases, the J end lost 0 bases, and 13 bases lay between the germline ends. From germline, CDR1 is SGHNT and CDR2 YYREEE (reference sequence). The CDR3 sequence is 15 residues long.